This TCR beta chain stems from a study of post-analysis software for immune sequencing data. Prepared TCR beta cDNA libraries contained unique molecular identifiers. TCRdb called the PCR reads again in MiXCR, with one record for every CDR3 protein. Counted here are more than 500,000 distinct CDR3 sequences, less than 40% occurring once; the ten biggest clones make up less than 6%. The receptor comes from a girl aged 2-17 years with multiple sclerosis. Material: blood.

The CDR3 is CAISESGSNYGYTF. For the CDR3, the DNA is TGTGCCATCAGTGAGTCTGGCAGTAACTATGGCTACACCTTC. The chain links TRBV10-3 to TRBJ1-2; D gene ambiguous. V was trimmed by 0 bases and J by 1 base, leaving 6 bases between them. The germline V gene encodes CDR1 ENHRY and CDR2 SYGVKD. The CDR3 runs to 14 residues.